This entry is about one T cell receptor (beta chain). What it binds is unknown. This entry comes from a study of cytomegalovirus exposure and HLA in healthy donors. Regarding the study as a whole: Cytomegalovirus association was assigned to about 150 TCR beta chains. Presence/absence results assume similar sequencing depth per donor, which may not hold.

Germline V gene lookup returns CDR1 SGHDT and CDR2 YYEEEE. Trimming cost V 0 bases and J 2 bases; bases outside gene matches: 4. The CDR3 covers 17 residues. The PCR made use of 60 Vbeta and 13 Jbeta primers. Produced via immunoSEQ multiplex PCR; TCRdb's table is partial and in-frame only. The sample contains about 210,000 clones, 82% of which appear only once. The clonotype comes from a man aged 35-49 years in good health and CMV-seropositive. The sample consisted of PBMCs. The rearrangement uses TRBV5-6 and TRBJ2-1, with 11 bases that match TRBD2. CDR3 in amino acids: CASSLGATSGTYNEQFF. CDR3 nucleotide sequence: TGTGCCAGCAGCTTGGGGGCGACTAGCGGGACCTACAATGAGCAGTTCTTC.